The clone carrying this T cell receptor beta chain was observed a handful of times. Its antigen is currently unknown. This beta chain is an unintended read in a library built for alpha chains; its size means little. Noted time point: sample taken at primary tumor resection. Samples were donated by 72 untreated early-stage non-small cell lung cancer patients. The study sequenced unsorted whole RNA from tumor, nontumor lung or frozen PBMC. This specimen comes from a study of spatial heterogeneity in lung cancer. Looking at the study overall: Tumor-region TCR transcript counts correlated strongly with a T cell module score from matched bulk RNA-seq. Points from the study as a whole: Within tumors, counts of expanded alpha and beta TCRs tracked tumor mutation counts.

TCRdb re-analysed the 5' RACE reads in MiXCR, keeping a single row per CDR3 protein. The repertoire has around 1,600 distinct CDR3 sequences, 10% of them found once; the top ten carry around 30%. The CDR3 spans 15 residues. In germline, CDR1 is SEHNR, CDR2 FQNEAQ (reference sequence). V was clipped by 6 bases and J by 2 bases, with 13 bases between them. This sample comprised lung tumor tissue, obtained at surgery. The sequence was collected from a female donor with early-stage non-small cell lung cancer. The V call is TRBV7-9, the J call TRBJ2-2, with D perhaps matching TRBD1 (6 bases). CDR3 loop: CASSHRVVNTGELFF. CDR3 in DNA: TGTGCCAGCAGTCACAGGGTAGTTAACACCGGGGAGCTGTTTTTT.